The 14 T cell receptor beta chains given below trace back to one sample, sequenced in a study of response to subunit inactivated influenza vaccine. Using its own MiXCR run on the RT-PCR reads, TCRdb lists one record per CDR3 protein. The sample lists under 850,000 distinct CDR3 sequences, less than 20% occurring once. The material was PBMCs from blood, obtained roughly 5 days after vaccination. The receptors here all came from a man in his forties or fifties who received an inactivated influenza vaccine.

Many counts were recorded for this clonotype. J is TRBJ2-7 and V is TRBV6-5; D is undetermined. The CDR3 is 11 residues long. V was shortened by 6 bases and J by 3 bases, with 6 bases between the two germline ends. Germline assignment: CDR1 MNHEY and CDR2 SVGAGI. CDR3 nucleotide sequence: TGTGCCAGCAGGACCGGCTACGAGCAGTACTTC. The encoded protein is CASRTGYEQYF.

This clonotype was found a few times. The chain recombines TRBV4-1 with TRBJ1-1; D call uncertain. Trimming removed 1 base from V and 6 bases from J, with 6 bases in between. This CDR3 spans 12 amino acids. From germline, CDR1 is MGHRA and CDR2 YSYEKL. CDR3 protein: CASSQAGAEAFF. CDR3 DNA sequence: TGCGCCAGCAGCCAAGCAGGCGCTGAAGCTTTCTTT.

The chain carries TRBV7-6 and TRBJ2-2; D unclear. This CDR3 region has 17 residues. CDR1 and CDR2 from the germline V gene are SGHVS and FNYEAQ. Trimming pared 0 bases from V and 3 bases from J, leaving 14 bases between. The CDR3 sequence: CASSLAGGRKDTGELFF. Written as DNA, the CDR3 is TGTGCCAGCAGCTTAGCTGGCGGAAGAAAAGACACCGGGGAGCTGTTTTTT.

The chain joins TRBV7-8 to TRBJ2-2; D not certain. Germline V CDR1 and CDR2: SGHVS, FQNEAQ. The CDR3 has 13 residues. V was shortened by 1 base and J by 6 bases, with 6 bases between the two germline ends. The CDR3 DNA sequence: TGTGCCAGCAGCTTAGGTTCGGCCGGGGAGCTGTTTTTT. The encoded protein is CASSLGSAGELFF.

The chain recombines TRBV7-2 with TRBJ2-7, with 7 bases fitting TRBD1. The CDR3 totals 15 residues. Germline assignment: CDR1 SGHTA and CDR2 FQGNSA. J gave up 3 bases and V 1 base, and 6 bases lay outside the gene matches. In nucleotides, the CDR3 is TGTGCCAGCAGCTTAGTGGGGACAGATTTCTACGAGCAGTACTTC. This codes for CASSLVGTDFYEQYF.

J is TRBJ1-2 and V is TRBV7-2; D unclear. The V end lost 2 bases, the J end lost 9 bases, and 16 bases lay between the germline ends. The CDR3 extends over 14 amino acids. Germline loops: CDR1 SGHTA, CDR2 FQGNSA. The CDR3 nucleotides are TGTGCCAGCAGCTTAAGGACTGTCACGGAGAGCTACACCTTC. As protein: CASSLRTVTESYTF.

This clonotype was seen only a few times. V and J are TRBV7-8 and TRBJ2-1, with 8 bases fitting TRBD2. The germline V gene has CDR1 SGHVS and CDR2 FQNEAQ. Trimming cost V 2 bases and J 0 bases; bases outside gene matches: 6. CDR3 length: 17 amino acids. The CDR3 reads CASSLSGGVRSYNEQFF. The CDR3 DNA follows: TGTGCCAGCAGCTTATCCGGGGGGGTCCGCTCCTACAATGAGCAGTTCTTC.

The chain employs TRBV5-5 and TRBJ2-7; 12 nucleotides match TRBD2. Germline lookup yields CDR1 SGHKS and CDR2 YYEKEE (reference sequence). The CDR3 runs to 15 residues. V gave up 1 base and J gave up 4 bases; unmatched junction bases: 3. Written as DNA, the CDR3 is TGTGCCAGCAGCTTGCTACTAGCGGGAGGTTACGAGCAGTACTTC. This sequence encodes CASSLLLAGGYEQYF. The variable domain in full, completed from reference TRBV5-5 and TRBJ2-7, reads DAGVTQSPTHLIKTRGQQVTLRCSPISGHKSVSWYQQVLGQGPQFIFQYYEKEERGRGNFPDRFSARQFPNYSSELNVNALLLGDSALYLCASSLLLAGGYEQYFGPGTRLTVT.

This clonotype was seen a few times. The V and J genes are TRBV20-1 and TRBJ1-1, with D possibly being TRBD1 (5 bases). The germline gives CDR1 DFQATT, CDR2 SNEGSKA (reference sequence). Trimming shortened V by 0 bases and J by 4 bases, and 12 bases separated the two germline ends. The CDR3 is 14 amino acids. For the CDR3, the DNA is TGCAGTGCTAGAGATACGGGGGGTTTCACTGAAGCTTTCTTT. This translates into CSARDTGGFTEAFF.

V gene TRBV4-2 combines with J gene TRBJ2-1; D gene ambiguous. Germline V gives CDR1 LGHNA, CDR2 YNFKEQ. CDR3 size: 13 residues. The germline V and J ends were trimmed by 4 bases and 7 bases, with 11 bases remaining between them. This chain's CDR3 is CASSPGEGNEQFF. The CDR3 DNA is TGTGCCAGCAGCCCTGGTGAAGGGAATGAGCAGTTCTTC.

This rearrangement joins TRBV12-3 or TRBV12-4 to TRBJ1-5, with a weak D call TRBD1 (6 bases). Trimming cost V 2 bases and J 2 bases, with 10 bases left between them. The CDR3 runs to 15 residues. The DNA for the CDR3 is TGTGCCAGCAGTTTACGCAGGGGTGGCAATCAGCCCCAGCATTTT. Amino acid sequence: CASSLRRGGNQPQHF.

The chain carries TRBV10-3 and TRBJ2-2, with 7 bases identical to TRBD1. CDR1 and CDR2 (germline): ENHRY, SYGVKD. The CDR3 covers 15 residues. After removal of 2 bases from V and 1 base from J, the junction contained 1 base not matched to a gene. CDR3 coding DNA: TGTGCCATCAGTGAGCGGACAGGGAACACCGGGGAGCTGTTTTTT. It encodes CAISERTGNTGELFF.

In its sample, this clonotype was seen a few times. This CDR3 is CASSSHSSGAGTQYF. The CDR3 bases are TGTGCCAGCAGTTCCCACTCTTCGGGGGCGGGTACGCAGTATTTT. The chain has TRBV12-3 or TRBV12-4 and TRBJ2-3, with D perhaps given as TRBD1 or TRBD2 (6 bases each). V lost 4 bases and J lost 8, with 19 bases in between. The CDR3 length is 15 residues.

This clonotype has more than one count but fewer than ten. CDR3 DNA: TGCGCCAGCAGCCCCCCGACCGGGGGCAACACAGATACGCAGTATTTT. It translates to CASSPPTGGNTDTQYF. The rearrangement uses TRBV5-1 and TRBJ2-3, with D possibly called TRBD1 or TRBD2 (6 bases each). From germline, CDR1 is SGHRS and CDR2 YFSETQ. Trimming pared 4 bases from V and 2 bases from J, leaving 17 bases between. This CDR3 has 16 residues.